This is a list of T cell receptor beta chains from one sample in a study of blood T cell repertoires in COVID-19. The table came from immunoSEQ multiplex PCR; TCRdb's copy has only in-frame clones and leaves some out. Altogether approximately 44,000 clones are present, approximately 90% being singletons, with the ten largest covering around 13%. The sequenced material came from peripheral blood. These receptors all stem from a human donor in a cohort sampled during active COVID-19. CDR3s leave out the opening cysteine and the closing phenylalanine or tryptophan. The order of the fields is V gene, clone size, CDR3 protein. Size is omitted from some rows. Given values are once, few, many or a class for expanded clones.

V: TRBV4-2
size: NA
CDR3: ASSQDPRGGAGGELF

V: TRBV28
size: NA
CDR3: ATTLGGQTTEAF

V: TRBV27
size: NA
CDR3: ASSRGQSAAKH

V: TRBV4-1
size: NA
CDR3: ASSQGAGKNTGELF

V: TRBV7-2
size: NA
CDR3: ASSIKGGRVNTGELF

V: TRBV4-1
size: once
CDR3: ASSQLGIVTHSGANVLT

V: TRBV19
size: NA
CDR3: ASNYLNYGYT

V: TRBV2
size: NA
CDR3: ASSEASGVEQY

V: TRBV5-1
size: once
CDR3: ASSLDSLKGAQY

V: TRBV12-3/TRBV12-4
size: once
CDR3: ASRAGGSYGYT

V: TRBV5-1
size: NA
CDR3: ASRTSSGRAVGGTDTQY

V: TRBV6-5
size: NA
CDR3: ASKPWGDGTDTQY

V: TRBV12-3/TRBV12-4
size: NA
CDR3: ASRDRVGREQF

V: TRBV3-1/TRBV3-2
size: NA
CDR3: ASSQGQGPTVEQF

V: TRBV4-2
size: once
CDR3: ASSQDSGNARELF

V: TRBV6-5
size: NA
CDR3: ASSYVRGAHEQF

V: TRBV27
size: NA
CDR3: ASGRLAREDTQY

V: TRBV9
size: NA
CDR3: ASSPPGQGGYT

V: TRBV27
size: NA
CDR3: ASSTRTLVNNEQF

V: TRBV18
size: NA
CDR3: ASSPRKGSGSVQY

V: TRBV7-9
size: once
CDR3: ASSRDRNYGYT

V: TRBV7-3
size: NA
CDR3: ASSLSSGSYYEQY

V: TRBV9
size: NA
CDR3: ASSVGGGIYEQY

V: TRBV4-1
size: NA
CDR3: ASSQAAGAVTQY

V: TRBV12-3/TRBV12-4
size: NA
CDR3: ASSFSGGNEQF

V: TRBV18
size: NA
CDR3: ASSPPLAGGRPGGNEQF

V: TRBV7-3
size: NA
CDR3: ASSSSGTGAYNEQF

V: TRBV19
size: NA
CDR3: ATFQGAGANTGELF

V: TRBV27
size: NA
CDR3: ASNSIPGSPLH

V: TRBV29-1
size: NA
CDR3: SVEDRLPASYEQY

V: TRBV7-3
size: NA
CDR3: ASSSAGVYNEQF

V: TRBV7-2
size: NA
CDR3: ASSLGWGWYNEQF

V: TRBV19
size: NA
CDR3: ASSRTTSGSTRDTQY

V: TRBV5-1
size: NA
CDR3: ASSQEGTGRSYEQY

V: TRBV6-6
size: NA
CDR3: ASSYSGRGWTEAF

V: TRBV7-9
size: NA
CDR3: ASSLGPGVPLH

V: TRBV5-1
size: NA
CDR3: ASSLGYQRERSTQY